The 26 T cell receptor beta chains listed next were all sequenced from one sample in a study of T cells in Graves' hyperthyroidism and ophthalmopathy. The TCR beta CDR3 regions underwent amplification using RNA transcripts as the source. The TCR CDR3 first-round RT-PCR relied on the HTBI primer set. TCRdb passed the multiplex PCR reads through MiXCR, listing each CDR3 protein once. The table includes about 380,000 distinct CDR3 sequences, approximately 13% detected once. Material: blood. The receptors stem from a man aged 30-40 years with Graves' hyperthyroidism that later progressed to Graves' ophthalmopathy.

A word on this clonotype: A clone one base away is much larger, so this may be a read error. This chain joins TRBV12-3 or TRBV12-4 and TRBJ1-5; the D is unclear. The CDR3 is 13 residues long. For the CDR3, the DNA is TGTGCCAGCAGTTTTAGGAGCGATCAGCCCCAGCGTTTT. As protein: CASSFRSDQPQRF.

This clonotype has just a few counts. CDR3 nucleotide sequence: TGTGCCAGCAGCTTGAAAACAGGGGTGATAGATACGCAGTATTTT. Residues: CASSLKTGVIDTQYF. This chain uses TRBV5-8 with TRBJ2-3; 7 bases are a match to TRBD1. CDR3 size: 15 residues. V gave up 1 base and J gave up 5 bases; unmatched junction bases: 7. The germline V gene encodes CDR1 SGHTS and CDR2 YDEGEE.

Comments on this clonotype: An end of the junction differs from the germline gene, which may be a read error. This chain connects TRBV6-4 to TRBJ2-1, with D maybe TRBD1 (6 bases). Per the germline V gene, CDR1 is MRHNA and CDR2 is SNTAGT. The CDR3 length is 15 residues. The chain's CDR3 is CASSYSGGTNNEQFF. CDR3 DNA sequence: TGTGCCAGCAGTTACTCGGGTGGGACAAACAATGAGCAGTTCTTC.

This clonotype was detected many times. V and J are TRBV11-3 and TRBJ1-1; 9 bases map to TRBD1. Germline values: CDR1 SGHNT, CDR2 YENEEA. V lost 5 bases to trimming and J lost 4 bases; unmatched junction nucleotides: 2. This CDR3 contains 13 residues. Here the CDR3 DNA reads TGTGCCAGCAGCCTGGACAGGGGCACTGAAGCTTTCTTT. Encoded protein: CASSLDRGTEAFF.

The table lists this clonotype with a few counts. The CDR3 sequence: CASSLEGPLNTEAFF. In nucleotides, the CDR3 is TGTGCCAGCAGCTTAGAAGGGCCCCTTAACACTGAAGCTTTCTTT. The chain has TRBV13 and TRBJ1-1, with no clear D. The germline V gene encodes CDR1 PRHDT and CDR2 FYEKMQ (reference sequence). This CDR3 is built from 15 residues. Trimming pared 1 base from V and 2 bases from J, leaving 11 bases between. The full variable domain, its missing parts supplied by reference TRBV13 and TRBJ1-1, is AAGVIQSPRHLIKEKRETATLKCYPIPRHDTVYWYQQGPGQDPQFLISFYEKMQSDKGSIPDRFSAQQFSDYHSELNMSSLELGDSALYFCASSLEGPLNTEAFFGQGTRLTVV.

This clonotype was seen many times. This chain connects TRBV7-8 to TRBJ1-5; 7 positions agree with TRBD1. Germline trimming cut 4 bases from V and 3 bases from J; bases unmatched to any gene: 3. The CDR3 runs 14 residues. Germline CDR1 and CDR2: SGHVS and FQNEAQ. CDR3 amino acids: CASSWGTDNQPQHF. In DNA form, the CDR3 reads TGTGCCAGCAGCTGGGGGACAGACAATCAGCCCCAGCATTTT.

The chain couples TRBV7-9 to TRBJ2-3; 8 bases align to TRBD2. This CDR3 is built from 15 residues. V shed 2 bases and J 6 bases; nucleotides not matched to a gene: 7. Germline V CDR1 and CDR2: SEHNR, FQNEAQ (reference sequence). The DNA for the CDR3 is TGTGCCAGCAGCTTACTAGCGGGCCCAAGGGATACGCAGTATTTT. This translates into CASSLLAGPRDTQYF.

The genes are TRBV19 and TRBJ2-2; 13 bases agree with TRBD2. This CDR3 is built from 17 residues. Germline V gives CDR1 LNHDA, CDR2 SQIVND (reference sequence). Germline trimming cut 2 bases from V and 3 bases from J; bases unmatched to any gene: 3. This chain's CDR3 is CASSIPGLAGDTGELFF. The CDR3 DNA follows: TGTGCCAGTAGTATACCCGGACTAGCGGGGGACACCGGGGAGCTGTTTTTT.

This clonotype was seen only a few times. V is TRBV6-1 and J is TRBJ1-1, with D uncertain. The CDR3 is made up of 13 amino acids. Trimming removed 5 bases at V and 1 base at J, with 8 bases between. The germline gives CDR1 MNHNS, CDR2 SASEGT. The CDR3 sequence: CASSKHQNTEAFF. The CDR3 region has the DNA TGTGCCAGCAGTAAACACCAGAACACTGAAGCTTTCTTT.

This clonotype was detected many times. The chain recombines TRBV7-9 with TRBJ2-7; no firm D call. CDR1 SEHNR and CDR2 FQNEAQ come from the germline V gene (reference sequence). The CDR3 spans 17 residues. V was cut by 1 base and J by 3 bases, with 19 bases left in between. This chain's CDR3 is CASSLETLPSSGYEQYF. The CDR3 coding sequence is TGTGCCAGCAGCTTAGAGACCCTCCCCTCATCGGGCTACGAGCAGTACTTC. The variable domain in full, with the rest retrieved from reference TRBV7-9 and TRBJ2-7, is DTGVSQNPRHKITKRGQNVTFRCDPISEHNRLYWYRQTLGQGPEFLTYFQNEAQLEKSRLLSDRFSAERPKGSFSTLEIQRTEQGDSAMYLCASSLETLPSSGYEQYFGPGTRLTVT.

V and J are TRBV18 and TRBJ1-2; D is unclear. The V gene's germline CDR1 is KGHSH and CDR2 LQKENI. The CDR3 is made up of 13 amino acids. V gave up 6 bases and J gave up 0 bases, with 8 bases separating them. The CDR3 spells CASSIQPNYGYTF. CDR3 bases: TGTGCCAGCTCCATACAGCCTAACTATGGCTACACCTTC.

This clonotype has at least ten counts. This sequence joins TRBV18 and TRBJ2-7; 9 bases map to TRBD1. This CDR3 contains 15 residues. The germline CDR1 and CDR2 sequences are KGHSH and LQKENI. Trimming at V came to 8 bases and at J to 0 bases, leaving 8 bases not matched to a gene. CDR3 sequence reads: CASSPGTGSSYEQYF. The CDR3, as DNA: TGTGCCAGCAGCCCGGGGACAGGGAGCTCCTACGAGCAGTACTTC.

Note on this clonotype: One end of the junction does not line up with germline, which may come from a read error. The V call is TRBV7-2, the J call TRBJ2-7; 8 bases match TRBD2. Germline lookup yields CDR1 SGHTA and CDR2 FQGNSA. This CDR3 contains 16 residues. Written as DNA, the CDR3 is TGTGCCAGCAGCCCCATATCAGCGGGGGCGGCCTACAAGCAGTACTTC. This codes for CASSPISAGAAYKQYF.

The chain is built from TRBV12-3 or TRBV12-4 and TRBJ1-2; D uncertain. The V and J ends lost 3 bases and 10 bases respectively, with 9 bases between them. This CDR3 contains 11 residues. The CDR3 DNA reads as TGTGCCAGCAGTTTGGCGGGGAACTACACCTTC. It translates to CASSLAGNYTF.

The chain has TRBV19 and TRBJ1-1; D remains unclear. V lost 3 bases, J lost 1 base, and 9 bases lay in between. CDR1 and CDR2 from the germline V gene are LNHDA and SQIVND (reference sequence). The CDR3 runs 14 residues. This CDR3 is CASSIMGPNTEAFF. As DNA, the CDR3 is TGTGCCAGTAGTATCATGGGCCCGAACACTGAAGCTTTCTTT.

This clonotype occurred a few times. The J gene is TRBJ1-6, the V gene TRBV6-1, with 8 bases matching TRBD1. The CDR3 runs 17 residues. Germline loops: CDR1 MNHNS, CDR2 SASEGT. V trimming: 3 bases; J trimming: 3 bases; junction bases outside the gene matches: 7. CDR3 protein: CASSDGTGDIYNSPLHF. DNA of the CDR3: TGTGCCAGCAGTGATGGGACAGGAGACATCTATAATTCACCCCTCCACTTT.

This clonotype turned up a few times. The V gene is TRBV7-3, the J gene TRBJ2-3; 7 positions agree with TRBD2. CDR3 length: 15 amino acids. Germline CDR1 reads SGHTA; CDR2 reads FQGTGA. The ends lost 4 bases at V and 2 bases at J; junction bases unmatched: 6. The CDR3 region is CASSWSGGLTDTQYF. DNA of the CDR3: TGTGCCAGCAGCTGGTCGGGGGGACTCACAGATACGCAGTATTTT.

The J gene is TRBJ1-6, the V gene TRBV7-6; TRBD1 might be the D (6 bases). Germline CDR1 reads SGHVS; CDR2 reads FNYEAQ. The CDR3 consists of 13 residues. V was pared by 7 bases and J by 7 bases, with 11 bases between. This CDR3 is CASNGGLNSPLHF. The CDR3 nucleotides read TGTGCCAGCAACGGGGGGCTAAATTCACCCCTCCACTTT.

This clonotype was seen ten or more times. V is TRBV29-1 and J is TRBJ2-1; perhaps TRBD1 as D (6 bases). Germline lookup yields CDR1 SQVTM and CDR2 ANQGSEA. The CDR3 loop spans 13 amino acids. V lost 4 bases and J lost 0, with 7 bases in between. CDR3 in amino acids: CSVVGGSYNEQFF. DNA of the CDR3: TGCAGCGTTGTAGGGGGCTCCTACAATGAGCAGTTCTTC.

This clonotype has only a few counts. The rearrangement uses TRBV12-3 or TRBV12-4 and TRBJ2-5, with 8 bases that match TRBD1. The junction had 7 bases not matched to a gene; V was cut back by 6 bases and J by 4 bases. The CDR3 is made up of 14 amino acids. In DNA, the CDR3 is TGTGCCAGCAGGCGTCAGGGGGCATCAGAGACCCAGTACTTC. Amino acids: CASRRQGASETQYF.

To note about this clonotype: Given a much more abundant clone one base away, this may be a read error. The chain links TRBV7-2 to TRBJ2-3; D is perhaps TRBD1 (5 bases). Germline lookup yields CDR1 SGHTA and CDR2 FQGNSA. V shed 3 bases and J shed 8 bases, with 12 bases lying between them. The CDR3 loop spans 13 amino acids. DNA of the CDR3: TGTGCCAGCAGCTTTGAAAAGGGGATTACGCAGTATTTT. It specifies CASSFEKGITQYF.

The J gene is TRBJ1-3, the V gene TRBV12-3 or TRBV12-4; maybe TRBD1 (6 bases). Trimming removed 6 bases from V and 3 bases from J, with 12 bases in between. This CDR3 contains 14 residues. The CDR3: CASRIQGGGNTIYF. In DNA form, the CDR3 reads TGTGCCAGCAGGATACAGGGTGGTGGAAACACCATATATTTT.

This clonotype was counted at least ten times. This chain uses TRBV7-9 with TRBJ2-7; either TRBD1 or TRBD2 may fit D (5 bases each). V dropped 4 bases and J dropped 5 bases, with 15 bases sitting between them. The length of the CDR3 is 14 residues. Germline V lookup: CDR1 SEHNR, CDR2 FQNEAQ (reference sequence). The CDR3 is CASSSPRWDDEQYF. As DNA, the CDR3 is TGTGCCAGCAGCTCCCCGCGGTGGGACGACGAGCAGTACTTC.

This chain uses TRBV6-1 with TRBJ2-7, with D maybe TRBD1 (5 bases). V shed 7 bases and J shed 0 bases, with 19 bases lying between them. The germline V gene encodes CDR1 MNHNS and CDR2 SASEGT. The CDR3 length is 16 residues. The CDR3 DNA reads TGTGCCAGCACAGACTCGCACAGGATCGTCTCCTACGAGCAGTACTTC. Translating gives CASTDSHRIVSYEQYF.

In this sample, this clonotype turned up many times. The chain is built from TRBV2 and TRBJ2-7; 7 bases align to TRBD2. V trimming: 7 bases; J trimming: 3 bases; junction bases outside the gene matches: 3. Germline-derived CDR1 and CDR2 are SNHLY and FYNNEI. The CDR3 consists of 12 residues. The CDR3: CASKAGSYEQYF. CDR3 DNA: TGTGCCAGCAAAGCGGGGAGCTACGAGCAGTACTTC.

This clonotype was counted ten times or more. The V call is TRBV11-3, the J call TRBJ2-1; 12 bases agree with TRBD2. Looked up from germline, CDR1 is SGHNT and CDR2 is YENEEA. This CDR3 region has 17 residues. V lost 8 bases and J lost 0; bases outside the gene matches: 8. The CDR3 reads CASSKTSGGSSYNEQFF. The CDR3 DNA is TGTGCCAGCTCTAAGACTAGCGGGGGAAGCTCCTACAATGAGCAGTTCTTC.